Below are 9 T cell receptor beta chains sequenced from a single sample in a study of regulatory T cells in long-lasting Graves disease. The time point was: newly diagnosed GD, antithyroid drugs for less than 3 months. From RNA extracted from PBMCs, the TCR library was made. According to the study, TCR beta libraries were built with iRepertoire HTBI primers and CDR3-region Arm-PCR. Using its own MiXCR run on the multiplex PCR reads, TCRdb lists one record per CDR3 protein. The profile shows 620,000 or so distinct CDR3 sequences, less than 20% of them singletons. This sample also belongs to another study, concerning T cells in Graves' hyperthyroidism and ophthalmopathy.

This specimen consisted of peripheral blood mononuclear cells (PBMCs), obtained at new diagnosis, from a patient treated with antithyroid drugs. These receptors were obtained from a woman aged 30 to 39 with Graves disease.

The CDR3 sequence is CSARTGIAKNIQYF. The CDR3 DNA reads TGCAGTGCTAGAACGGGAATAGCCAAAAACATTCAGTACTTC. The chain recombines TRBV20-1 with TRBJ2-4; possibly TRBD2 for D (5 bases). Per the germline V gene, CDR1 is DFQATT and CDR2 is SNEGSKA (reference sequence). The V end lost 2 bases, the J end lost 0 bases, and 8 bases lay between the germline ends. The CDR3 is 14 amino acids.

In its sample, this clonotype was seen a few times. J is TRBJ2-3 and V is TRBV5-1, with 9 nucleotides matching TRBD2. CDR3 length equals 15 residues. Looked up from germline, CDR1 is SGHRS and CDR2 is YFSETQ. J lost 1 base, V lost 3 bases, and 3 bases had no gene match. Here the CDR3 reads CASSSRTSGTDTQYF. Here the CDR3 DNA reads TGCGCCAGCAGCTCCCGGACTAGCGGCACAGATACGCAGTATTTT.

In this sample, this clonotype turned up a few times. The V call is TRBV14, the J call TRBJ2-7, with 10 positions matching TRBD2. CDR1 is SGHDN, CDR2 FVKESK, per germline. CDR3 length equals 16 residues. V lost 6 bases, J lost 2 bases, and 10 bases stayed unmatched. In DNA, the CDR3 is TGTGCCAGCAGTCAACGATCACTAGCGGGAACCTACGAGCAGTACTTC. It translates to CASSQRSLAGTYEQYF. Combining the CDR3 with reference TRBV14 and TRBJ2-7 gives the whole variable domain EAGVTQFPSHSVIEKGQTVTLRCDPISGHDNLYWYRRVMGKEIKFLLHFVKESKQDESGMPNNRFLAERTGGTYSTLKVQPAELEDSGVYFCASSQRSLAGTYEQYFGPGTRLTVT.

This clonotype was counted between two and nine times. The chain employs TRBV6-5 and TRBJ2-7; weak D call: TRBD1 (5 bases). This CDR3 is built from 14 residues. Trimming cost V 0 bases and J 3 bases, with 9 bases left between them. CDR1 is MNHEY, CDR2 SVGAGI, per germline. Written as DNA, the CDR3 is TGTGCCAGCAGTTACTCGAGACAGTACTACGAGCAGTACTTC. The encoded protein is CASSYSRQYYEQYF.

This clonotype was found many times. The chain is built from TRBV6-1 and TRBJ1-2, with TRBD1 matching over 7 bases. V shed 1 base, J shed 2 bases, and the junction held 10 bases outside the gene matches. The CDR3 extends over 17 amino acids. Germline V lookup: CDR1 MNHNS, CDR2 SASEGT. CDR3: CASSEGWTGLANYGYTF. Here the CDR3 DNA reads TGTGCCAGCAGTGAAGGTTGGACAGGACTAGCAAACTATGGCTACACCTTC.

This clonotype turned up a few times. This sequence joins TRBV5-1 and TRBJ1-1; 7 bases agree with TRBD1. Germline CDR1 SGHRS, CDR2 YFSETQ. The CDR3 is made up of 15 amino acids. J gave up 6 bases and V 3 bases, and 11 bases lay outside the gene matches. The CDR3 is CASSSDEGAGAEAFF. CDR3 nucleotides: TGCGCCAGCAGCTCCGACGAGGGGGCCGGGGCTGAAGCTTTCTTT.

This chain connects TRBV11-3 to TRBJ1-4, with a weak D call TRBD1 (6 bases). This CDR3 spans 15 amino acids. V lost 1 base and J 5 bases, leaving 11 bases between the germline ends. From germline, CDR1 is SGHNT and CDR2 YENEEA. CDR3: CASSLARGSNEKLFF. In DNA form, the CDR3 reads TGTGCCAGCAGCTTAGCCAGGGGATCCAATGAAAAACTGTTTTTT. The entire variable domain, with the rest obtained from reference TRBV11-3 and TRBJ1-4, is as follows: EAGVVQSPRYKIIEKKQPVAFWCNPISGHNTLYWYLQNLGQGPELLIRYENEEAVDDSQLPKDRFSAERLKGVDSTLKIQPAELGDSAVYLCASSLARGSNEKLFFGSGTQLSVL.

This clonotype was found many times. The CDR3 loop reads CASSMSRFGTYEQYF. The DNA for the CDR3 is TGTGCCAGTAGTATGTCCCGGTTCGGTACCTACGAGCAGTACTTC. The chain is built from TRBV19 and TRBJ2-7, with unresolved D. This CDR3 spans 15 amino acids. Germline V gene data show CDR1 as LNHDA and CDR2 as SQIVND (reference sequence). Trimming took 3 bases from V and 2 from J, leaving 14 bases between them. Full variable domain (rest looked up from reference TRBV19 and TRBJ2-7): DGGITQSPKYLFRKEGQNVTLSCEQNLNHDAMYWYRQDPGQGLRLIYYSQIVNDFQKGDIAEGYSVSREKKESFPLTVTSAQKNPTAFYLCASSMSRFGTYEQYFGPGTRLTVT.

The V call is TRBV30, the J call TRBJ2-1, with TRBD2 matching 8 bases. Looked up from germline, CDR1 is GTSNPN and CDR2 is SVGIG (reference sequence). The CDR3 is 15 residues long. After removal of 3 bases from V and 9 bases from J, the junction contained 13 bases not matched to a gene. CDR3 sequence (DNA): TGTGCCTGGAGCCCTCCGGGACTAGGAGGTTTTGAGCAGTTCTTC. This codes for CAWSPPGLGGFEQFF.